Listed below are T cell receptor beta chains from one sample, sequenced in a study of brain T cells in children with intractable seizures. Libraries were prepared by immunoSEQ multiplex PCR; TCRdb keeps only in-frame clonotypes and omits some of them. Among about 320,000 clones listed, 93% were seen once. This material consisted of peripheral blood, taken more than 4 months after surgery. The receptor source for this set is a boy younger than two with tuberous sclerosis and intractable seizures. Both conserved end residues are part of each CDR3. The D gene is left open where the match is weak. Some rows have no size entry. The others give once, few or many, or a class for an expanded clone.

CDR3 length	V gene	D gene	J gene	clone size	CDR3 protein	CDR3 DNA
18	TRBV14	TRBD2	TRBJ2-5	.	CASSQDTYLGLAVGTQYF	TGTGCCAGCAGCCAAGATACATATTTGGGACTAGCTGTCGGGACCCAGTACTTC
15	TRBV6-5	TRBD2	TRBJ2-1	.	CASSPGGASDNEQFF	TGTGCCAGCAGTCCCGGGGGGGCGAGTGACAATGAGCAGTTCTTC
17	TRBV9	.	TRBJ2-7	.	CASSAGGTAASSYEQYF	TGTGCCAGCAGCGCGGGGGGGACAGCCGCGTCAAGTTACGAGCAGTACTTC
13	TRBV24-1	.	TRBJ2-6	.	CATSAAGANVLTF	TGTGCCACCAGCGCAGCAGGGGCCAACGTCCTGACTTTC
15	TRBV7-8	TRBD1	TRBJ1-2	.	CASSLGDRGQSGYTF	TGTGCCAGCAGCTTAGGGGACAGGGGGCAAAGTGGCTACACCTTC
16	TRBV7-2	.	TRBJ2-1	.	CASSLVWREARDEQFF	TGTGCCAGCAGCTTAGTTTGGAGGGAGGCAAGGGATGAGCAGTTCTTC
15	TRBV13	.	TRBJ1-2	.	CASSLVIVSGAGYTF	TGTGCCAGCAGCTTAGTGATTGTGTCCGGGGCTGGCTACACCTTC
17	TRBV5-6	TRBD1	TRBJ1-6	.	CASSLGLGQGYNSPLHF	TGTGCCAGCAGCTTGGGCCTAGGACAGGGCTATAATTCACCCCTCCACTTT
12	TRBV29-1	.	TRBJ2-1	.	CSVERPNNEQFF	TGCAGCGTTGAGAGGCCGAACAATGAGCAGTTCTTC
17	TRBV3-1/TRBV3-2	TRBD2	TRBJ2-5	.	CASSQARRGRAGETQYF	TGTGCCAGCAGCCAAGCGAGGAGAGGGAGGGCCGGAGAGACCCAGTACTTC
18	TRBV4-1	TRBD2	TRBJ2-3	.	CASSQEGPGLGRTDTQYF	TGCGCCAGCAGCCAAGAGGGACCGGGACTAGGCCGCACAGATACGCAGTATTTT
12	TRBV19	.	TRBJ2-2	once	CASNGGSGELFF	TGTGCCAGTAACGGGGGCTCCGGGGAGCTGTTTTTT
13	TRBV6-5	.	TRBJ2-7	.	CASSYGGKYEQYF	TGTGCCAGCAGTTACGGGGGAAAGTACGAGCAGTACTTC
15	TRBV11-2	.	TRBJ2-7	once	CASSVPLGGAYEQYF	TGTGCCAGCAGCGTCCCCCTGGGTGGAGCCTACGAGCAGTACTTC
13	TRBV19	.	TRBJ2-2	once	CASSPGYTGELFF	TGTGCCAGTAGTCCCGGATACACCGGGGAGCTGTTTTTT
15	TRBV5-1	.	TRBJ1-1	.	CASSLVGPGGTEAFF	TGCGCCAGCAGCTTGGTGGGCCCAGGAGGCACTGAAGCTTTCTTT
14	TRBV9	TRBD1	TRBJ1-1	.	CASSPGQANTEAFF	TGTGCCAGCAGCCCCGGACAGGCGAACACTGAAGCTTTCTTT
13	TRBV24-1	.	TRBJ2-2	once	CATSERAAGELFF	TGTGCCACCAGTGAACGAGCGGCCGGGGAGCTGTTTTTT
13	TRBV21-1	.	TRBJ1-2	.	CASSKYAVGGYTF	TGTGCCAGCAGCAAGTACGCTGTTGGTGGCTACACCTTC
14	TRBV10-3	.	TRBJ2-5	once	CAISESLGRETQYF	TGTGCCATCAGTGAGTCGCTGGGTCGGGAGACCCAGTACTTC
14	TRBV4-1	.	TRBJ1-1	once	CASSQVGAYTEAFF	TGCGCCAGCAGCCAAGTTGGGGCGTACACTGAAGCTTTCTTT
18	TRBV30	.	TRBJ1-2	.	CAWDPNFGTYGANYGYTF	TGTGCCTGGGACCCTAATTTCGGGACATACGGCGCTAACTATGGCTACACCTTC
13	TRBV7-9	.	TRBJ2-7	once	CASSLVEDLEQYF	TGTGCCAGCAGCTTAGTGGAGGACCTCGAGCAGTACTTC
14	TRBV7-7	.	TRBJ1-2	.	CASSLEVGLPGDTF	TGTGCTAGCAGCTTAGAAGTTGGCCTTCCAGGGGACACCTTC
18	TRBV4-1	.	TRBJ2-2	once	CASSQEDRTLFNTGELFF	TGCGCCAGCAGCCAAGAAGACAGGACGCTCTTCAACACCGGGGAGCTGTTTTTT
13	TRBV19	.	TRBJ1-1	.	CASSIKKNTEAFF	TGTGCCAGTAGTATAAAGAAGAACACTGAAGCTTTCTTT
14	TRBV28	TRBD2	TRBJ2-2	.	CASSRGGNTGELFF	TGTGCCAGCAGTCGGGGGGGGAACACCGGGGAGCTGTTTTTT
15	TRBV24-1	.	TRBJ1-4	.	CATSDFVRKNEKLFF	TGTGCCACCAGTGATTTTGTCAGGAAGAATGAAAAACTGTTTTTT
16	TRBV15	.	TRBJ2-4	.	CATSRARVLAKNIQYF	TGTGCCACCAGCAGAGCCAGGGTATTAGCCAAAAACATTCAGTACTTC
10	TRBV2	.	TRBJ2-5	.	CASSTETQYF	TGTGCCAGCAGCACAGAGACCCAGTACTTC
18	TRBV21-1	.	TRBJ2-5	.	CASSKTPGLALGWSSQYF	TGTGCCAGCAGCAAAACCCCCGGTCTAGCACTGGGATGGAGTTCCCAGTACTTC
12	TRBV30	TRBD1	TRBJ1-5	.	CACTQGNQPQHF	TGTGCCTGTACACAGGGGAATCAGCCCCAGCATTTT
14	TRBV6-5	.	TRBJ1-2	.	CASSMDSTNYGYTF	TGTGCCAGCAGCATGGACTCAACTAACTATGGCTACACCTTC
15	TRBV11-3	.	TRBJ1-4	.	CASSLTKGRDEKLFF	TGTGCCAGCAGTCTCACGAAGGGCCGCGATGAAAAACTGTTTTTT
14	TRBV3-1/TRBV3-2	.	TRBJ1-6	.	CASSRFRFDSPLHF	TGTGCCAGCAGCCGGTTTCGGTTTGATTCACCCCTCCACTTT
15	TRBV7-3	.	TRBJ1-1	.	CASSLVPTANTEAFF	TGTGCCAGCAGCTTGGTTCCGACAGCAAACACTGAAGCTTTCTTT
15	TRBV19	TRBD2	TRBJ2-1	.	CASSPLAGEAHEQFF	TGTGCCAGTAGCCCTCTAGCGGGAGAGGCCCATGAGCAGTTCTTC
16	TRBV5-8	TRBD1	TRBJ1-6	.	CATPTTGSSYNSPLHF	TGTGCCACCCCCACGACAGGGAGCTCCTATAATTCACCCCTCCACTTT
15	TRBV7-9	.	TRBJ1-3	few	CASSGTGLKGNTIYF	TGTGCCAGCAGCGGGACCGGGCTAAAGGGAAACACCATATATTTT
13	TRBV19	TRBD1	TRBJ1-4	.	CASRGRLDEKLFF	TGTGCCAGCAGGGGGCGTCTGGATGAAAAACTGTTTTTT
13	TRBV27	.	TRBJ1-1	.	CASTGASPSEAFF	TGTGCCAGCACTGGGGCATCACCTTCTGAAGCTTTCTTT
16	TRBV5-5	.	TRBJ1-1	.	CASSFDPGVPETEAFF	TGTGCCAGCAGCTTCGACCCGGGGGTCCCTGAGACTGAAGCTTTCTTT
13	TRBV9	.	TRBJ1-1	.	CASSVDLNTEAFF	TGTGCCAGCAGCGTAGACCTGAACACTGAAGCTTTCTTT